This T cell receptor beta chain appears in the sequencing data of a study of early T cells in non-severe SARS-CoV-2 infection. This clonotype was observed a handful of times. Germline-derived CDR1 and CDR2 are DFQATT and SNEGSKA (reference sequence). V lost 5 bases to trimming and J lost 4 bases; unmatched junction nucleotides: 11. The CDR3 length is 16 residues. TCRdb re-analysed the 5' RACE reads in MiXCR, keeping a single row per CDR3 protein. The data show around 63,000 distinct CDR3 sequences, with 5.9% seen just once and more than 3% held by the top ten. The sample consisted of whole blood, taken at baseline. The chain uses TRBV20-1 and TRBJ2-5, with 12 nucleotides matching TRBD1. The TCR originated in an adult who was a healthcare worker with PCR-confirmed SARS-CoV-2 infection or an uninfected control (not recorded which). CDR3 sequence (DNA): TGCAGTGCTGTGACTCCCGGGACAGGGGGCGGAGAGACCCAGTACTTC. It is translated as CSAVTPGTGGGETQYF.